Listed below are T cell receptor beta chains from one sample, sequenced in a study of beta chain features in type 1 diabetes. Method: immunoSEQ multiplex PCR; TCRdb's copy keeps in-frame clones and lacks some. The data contain around 99,000 clones, approximately 39% of them singletons. The material sequenced was stem cell memory CD4+ T cells from blood. The receptors were sampled from a young woman in good health. CDR3s include the opening cysteine and the closing phenylalanine or tryptophan. The order of the fields is J gene, clone size, D gene, V gene, CDR3 DNA, CDR3 protein. The D gene is left open where the match is weak. Only part of the rows carry a size: once, few, many, or a class if the clone is expanded.

>TRBJ2-7|once|NA|TRBV4-1
TGCGCCAGCAGCCAAGACATGGCTTCGGGGGAGCAGTACTTC
CASSQDMASGEQYF
>TRBJ1-2|NA|NA|TRBV5-1
TGCGCCAGCAGCTTGGTCGGCTATGGCTACACCTTC
CASSLVGYGYTF
>TRBJ2-5|NA|NA|TRBV28
TGTGCCAGCAGTTTATTGTCGGTCTATCGCCCGCGGGAGACCCAGTACTTC
CASSLLSVYRPRETQYF
>TRBJ2-1|NA|TRBD2|TRBV7-9
TGTGCCAGCAGCTTTCTAGCGGGAGTTTTGGCTGAGCAGTTCTTC
CASSFLAGVLAEQFF
>TRBJ1-3|NA|NA|TRBV29-1
TGCAGCGTTGGAGAACATCGGGGGGCGGTCGGAAACACCATATATTTT
CSVGEHRGAVGNTIYF
>TRBJ2-5|NA|TRBD2|TRBV5-4
TGTGCCAGCAGCCAAGCGGTAGCGGGAGCGAAAGAGACCCAGTACTTC
CASSQAVAGAKETQYF
>TRBJ2-1|NA|TRBD2|TRBV27
TGTGCCAGCAGTACGTCCGGGACTAGGCTTTACAATGAGCAGTTCTTC
CASSTSGTRLYNEQFF
>TRBJ2-5|NA|NA|TRBV28
TGTGCCAGCAGTTTACCCGGGGAAAAAGAGACCCAGTACTTC
CASSLPGEKETQYF
>TRBJ2-1|few|TRBD2|TRBV18
TGTGCCAGCTCACCACCCGGGACTAGCGGGGTCAATGAGCAGTTCTTC
CASSPPGTSGVNEQFF
>TRBJ2-1|NA|TRBD2|TRBV10-3
TGTGCCATCAGGCCGGGACTAGCGGGAGTTGATGAGCAGTTCTTC
CAIRPGLAGVDEQFF
>TRBJ2-7|NA|TRBD2|TRBV18
TGTGCCAGCTCACCCTTCGGGACTATCAACTCCTACGAGCAGTACTTC
CASSPFGTINSYEQYF
>TRBJ2-3|NA|TRBD2|TRBV29-1
TGCAGCGTTGGGTTACTAGCGGGATGGGATACGCAGTATTTT
CSVGLLAGWDTQYF
>TRBJ2-7|NA|NA|TRBV11-3
TGTGCCAGCAGCCACGCGTGGCAGGGCGAGCAGTACTTC
CASSHAWQGEQYF
>TRBJ2-1|NA|TRBD2|TRBV4-3
TGCGCCAGCAGCCAAGCAAAATCGCTAGCGGTTTACCCGAATGAGCAGTTCTTC
CASSQAKSLAVYPNEQFF
>TRBJ1-1|NA|TRBD1|TRBV5-1
TGCGCCAGCAGGGGCAGGGGGCCTAACACTGAAGCTTTCTTT
CASRGRGPNTEAFF
>TRBJ2-2|few|NA|TRBV6-5
TGTGCCAGCAGTTCCGCAGCGAAGTCGAACACCGGGGAGCTGTTTTTT
CASSSAAKSNTGELFF
>TRBJ1-5|NA|NA|TRBV27
TGTGCCAGCAGTTCATACCAGGGTAATCAGCCCCAGCATTTT
CASSSYQGNQPQHF
>TRBJ2-1|NA|TRBD2|TRBV30
TGTGCCTGGAGTGTACTGGGGCAGTGGGGACTAGCGGCCAATGAGCAGTTCTTC
CAWSVLGQWGLAANEQFF
>TRBJ1-5|NA|NA|TRBV18
TGTGCCAGCTCACCAAACGAGAGTAATCAGCCCCAGCATTTT
CASSPNESNQPQHF
>TRBJ1-1|NA|NA|TRBV5-1
TGCGCCAGCAGCCCGGACAGCATGAACACTGAAGCTTTCTTT
CASSPDSMNTEAFF
>TRBJ2-1|NA|NA|TRBV7-3
TGTGCCAGCAGCAAATCCGCCCTCGAAGGGAGGTTCTTC
CASSKSALEGRFF
>TRBJ2-5|few|NA|TRBV7-9
TGTGCCAGCAGCACGCAACCCGGGACCCAGTACTTC
CASSTQPGTQYF
>TRBJ1-2|NA|TRBD1|TRBV28
TGTGCCAGCAGTCTTTCAGACAGGGGCGGAGATGGCTACACCTTC
CASSLSDRGGDGYTF
>TRBJ1-2|NA|NA|TRBV28
TGTGCCAGCAGGGGCAATAACTATGGCTACACCTTC
CASRGNNYGYTF
>TRBJ2-7|few|TRBD2|TRBV5-1
TGCGCCAGCAGCTCGAGGACTAGCGGGAGCTACGAGCAGTACTTC
CASSSRTSGSYEQYF
>TRBJ2-3|NA|TRBD2|TRBV5-4
TGTGCCAGCAGCCCTCCGGGATCACTAGCGGCCTACACAGATACGCAGTATTTT
CASSPPGSLAAYTDTQYF
>TRBJ2-7|few|TRBD1|TRBV13
TGTGCCAGCAGCTTAGTGGGGACAGCCTACGAGCAGTACTTC
CASSLVGTAYEQYF
>TRBJ2-7|NA|TRBD2|TRBV30
TGTGCCTGGAGTAAGCTAGCGGGAAGGGGTGAGCAGTACTTC
CAWSKLAGRGEQYF
>TRBJ2-7|few|TRBD2|TRBV7-2
TGTGCCAGCAGTCGACTAGCGGAGGCCCCCTACGAGCAGTACTTC
CASSRLAEAPYEQYF
>TRBJ1-5|NA|TRBD1|TRBV29-1
TGCAGCGTAGAATCCGGGACAGGGAGCAATCAGCCCCAGCATTTT
CSVESGTGSNQPQHF
>TRBJ2-1|NA|TRBD2|TRBV5-1
TGCGCCAGCAGCTTGGCGGCGGGAGGCTGGTACAATGAGCAGTTCTTC
CASSLAAGGWYNEQFF
>TRBJ2-1|few|TRBD2|TRBV18
TGTGCCAGCTCTCCGTCTAGCGGGATCTACAATGAGCAGTTCTTC
CASSPSSGIYNEQFF
>TRBJ1-2|NA|NA|TRBV6-5
TGTGCCAGCAGTTTTCGGTCTGAGTATGGCTACACCTTC
CASSFRSEYGYTF
>TRBJ1-5|few|NA|TRBV5-8
TGTGCCACCACTCGGTTACGGGGGACCTTGGGGCCCCAGCATTTT
CATTRLRGTLGPQHF
>TRBJ2-1|NA|NA|TRBV6-5
TGTGCCAGCAGCATCGGAGGGAGCTCCTACAATGAGCAGTTCTTC
CASSIGGSSYNEQFF
>TRBJ2-1|NA|TRBD2|TRBV29-1
TGCAGCGTTGAAGATCGGCTAGCGGGAGGCCTCTCCTACAATGAGCAGTTCTTC
CSVEDRLAGGLSYNEQFF
>TRBJ1-1|NA|NA|TRBV5-1
TGCGCCAGCGGAAAGGGCAGGAGGGGAGCGGACACTGAAGCTTTCTTT
CASGKGRRGADTEAFF
>TRBJ2-7|few|TRBD1|TRBV6-5
TGTGCCAGCAGTTACGCGTGGGGACAGGGGTTTTACGAGCAGTACTTC
CASSYAWGQGFYEQYF
>TRBJ2-6|few|NA|TRBV5-1
TGCGCCAGCAGCCAGGACATTGCTGGGGCCAACGTCCTGACTTTC
CASSQDIAGANVLTF
>TRBJ2-1|NA|TRBD1|TRBV7-2
TGTGCCAGCAGCTCTGTACGGTACAGGGGGGAGCAGTTCTTC
CASSSVRYRGEQFF
>TRBJ1-1|NA|TRBD1|TRBV7-9
TGTGCCAGCAGCTTGACAGGGGGAGAGAACACTGAAGCTTTCTTT
CASSLTGGENTEAFF
>TRBJ2-1|NA|TRBD2|TRBV2
TGTGCCAGCAGTGTTCTAGCGGGAGTGAATGAGCAGTTCTTC
CASSVLAGVNEQFF
>TRBJ1-1|few|NA|TRBV7-2
TGTGCCACCCCCGGTCCCGGGAGCGCTTTCTTT
CATPGPGSAFF
>TRBJ2-7|NA|NA|TRBV7-6
TGTGCCAGCAGCTTTGGGCGGGACTCCTACGAGCAGTACTTC
CASSFGRDSYEQYF
>TRBJ2-1|NA|TRBD1|TRBV12-5
TGTGCTAGTGGCCCTCTAGGGACAGTCCCGATGAATGAGCAGTTCTTC
CASGPLGTVPMNEQFF
>TRBJ2-6|few|TRBD2|TRBV4-2
TGTGCCAGCAGCCGGGGGACTAGCGGAACTTCTGGGGCCAACGTCCTGACTTTC
CASSRGTSGTSGANVLTF
>TRBJ2-3|few|NA|TRBV7-9
TGTGCCAGCAGCTGGCTAGCGATAAGCACAGATACGCAGTATTTT
CASSWLAISTDTQYF
>TRBJ1-2|few|TRBD1|TRBV9
TGTGCCAGCAGCCGAGGACAGGGCGACTATGGCTACACCTTC
CASSRGQGDYGYTF
>TRBJ1-1|NA|NA|TRBV7-2
TGTGCCAGCAGCCTAAGGACGGGGAGGACTGAAGCTTTCTTT
CASSLRTGRTEAFF
>TRBJ2-3|NA|TRBD2|TRBV5-1
TGCGCCAGCAGCTATAGCGGGAGAGTAACAGATACGCAGTATTTT
CASSYSGRVTDTQYF
>TRBJ2-1|NA|TRBD2|TRBV7-2
TGTGCCAGCAGCTTAGGCAGGGTAGCGGGAAACAATGAGCAGTTCTTC
CASSLGRVAGNNEQFF
>TRBJ1-1|NA|TRBD1|TRBV5-1
TGCGCCAGCAGGGGACAGGGAAACACTGAAGCTTTCTTT
CASRGQGNTEAFF
>TRBJ2-7|few|TRBD2|TRBV9
TGTGCCAGCAGCGTCCACGGGACTAGCGGCTCCTACGAGCAGTACTTC
CASSVHGTSGSYEQYF
>TRBJ2-7|few|NA|TRBV7-2
TGTGCCAGCAGCTTCGGGTACTCCTACGAGCAGTACTTC
CASSFGYSYEQYF
>TRBJ1-1|few|NA|TRBV5-1
TGCGCCAGCAGCTTGGCGGTTCGGGGGATGGAGACTGAAGCTTTCTTT
CASSLAVRGMETEAFF
>TRBJ1-1|few|NA|TRBV28
TGTGCCAGCGCCCATGGGAGTGCGGGGGAAAACACTGAAGCTTTCTTT
CASAHGSAGENTEAFF
>TRBJ2-1|NA|TRBD2|TRBV9
TGTGCCAGCAGCGTGGTACTAGCGGGAGGATTCCATGAGCAGTTCTTC
CASSVVLAGGFHEQFF
>TRBJ2-1|few|TRBD1|TRBV5-4
TGTGCCAGCAGCGCTGACAGGGCGTCCTACAATGAGCAGTTCTTC
CASSADRASYNEQFF
>TRBJ2-7|NA|NA|TRBV29-1
TGCAGCGTTCTTATGCCAGGAGGTATATTCATCTACGAGCAGTACTTC
CSVLMPGGIFIYEQYF